This record looks at one T cell receptor (beta chain) sequence and its context. The source of the sample is a study of T cell changes during pregnancy in multiple sclerosis. Here immunoSEQ multiplex PCR was the method, and the copy in TCRdb shows in-frame clones only, minus some. Of under 85,000 clones listed, around 90% are singletons. V lost 4 bases to trimming and J lost 7 bases; unmatched junction nucleotides: 4. The germline CDR1 and CDR2 sequences are SGHNT and YENEEA. There are 14 residues in the CDR3. The rearrangement joins TRBV11-3 to TRBJ2-1; TRBD1 aligns across 10 bases. The TCR sequence derives from a female donor in good health, enrolled as a control in a pregnancy study. The material sequenced was peripheral blood, taken after pregnancy. CDR3: CASSSGTGANEQFF. The DNA for the CDR3 is TGTGCCAGCAGCTCCGGGACAGGGGCTAATGAGCAGTTCTTC.